These 19 T cell receptor beta chains share one sample of origin, sequenced in a study of blood T cell repertoires in COVID-19. Sequencing was performed with immunoSEQ multiplex PCR; in TCRdb, only in-frame clones are kept and a portion is missing. The table shows 200,000 to 300,000 clones, with approximately 80% occurring only once. Sequencing input: peripheral blood. These receptors all stem from a middle-aged man who had recovered from COVID-19.

The genes are TRBV7-2 and TRBJ2-7; tentative D call: TRBD2 (6 bases). Deletions cut 5 bases from V and 0 bases from J, with 14 bases between. This CDR3 is built from 15 residues. Germline assignment: CDR1 SGHTA and CDR2 FQGNSA. The CDR3 DNA sequence: TGTGCCAGCAGCCCCTCTAGCGCGAGCTCCTACGAGCAGTACTTC. This codes for CASSPSSASSYEQYF.

The chain uses TRBV14 and TRBJ2-7, with 11 bases identical to TRBD1. V dropped 0 bases and J dropped 7; count of bases not matched to a gene: 8. The CDR3 loop spans 16 amino acids. Looked up from germline, CDR1 is SGHDN and CDR2 is FVKESK. The CDR3: CASSQDAGQGVGEQYF. CDR3 DNA: TGTGCCAGCAGCCAAGATGCGGGACAGGGGGTTGGAGAGCAGTACTTC.

The gene calls are TRBV9 and TRBJ2-5, with D perhaps matching TRBD2 (6 bases). Trimming stripped 4 bases from V and 4 bases from J, with 11 bases between. The CDR3 has 13 residues. The V gene's germline CDR1 is SGDLS and CDR2 YYNGEE. The CDR3 region is CASSPGGRETQYF. CDR3 bases: TGTGCCAGCAGCCCCGGGGGTAGAGAGACCCAGTACTTC.

The V and J genes are TRBV3-1 (or the pseudogene TRBV3-2) and TRBJ1-2; 9 positions agree with TRBD1. The germline V gene encodes CDR1 LGHDT and CDR2 YNNKEL (reference sequence). The CDR3 runs to 16 residues. V dropped 1 base and J dropped 2; count of bases not matched to a gene: 5. The CDR3 nucleotides read TGTGCCAGCAGCCAAGGCTCAGGACAGGGGAACTATGGCTACACCTTC. As protein: CASSQGSGQGNYGYTF.

This chain uses TRBV7-8 with TRBJ2-7; 13 nucleotides align to TRBD2. Germline loops: CDR1 SGHVS, CDR2 FQNEAQ. This CDR3 contains 16 residues. Trimming took 1 base from V and 2 from J; bases not matched to a gene: 2. CDR3 sequence: CASSLVGLAGAYEQYF. In nucleotides, the CDR3 is TGTGCCAGCAGCTTAGTAGGACTAGCGGGAGCCTACGAGCAGTACTTC.

The chain employs TRBV5-1 and TRBJ1-4; 9 positions agree with TRBD1. The CDR3 spans 16 residues. Germline trimming cut 4 bases from V and 0 bases from J; bases unmatched to any gene: 4. Germline V gene sequence: CDR1 SGHRS, CDR2 YFSETQ. The CDR3 protein is CASSPGQGSTNEKLFF. For the CDR3, the DNA is TGCGCCAGCAGCCCGGGACAGGGTTCAACTAATGAAAAACTGTTTTTT.

This clone was seen a handful of times. The genes are TRBV6-2 or TRBV6-3 and TRBJ1-4; the D is unclear. Deletions cut 5 bases from V and 3 bases from J, with 10 bases between. The CDR3 length is 14 residues. Germline CDR1 and CDR2: MNHEY and SVGEGT. The CDR3 nucleotides read TGTGCCAGCAGTCGATCAACAGCTAATGAAAAACTGTTTTTT. It is translated as CASSRSTANEKLFF.

The chain is built from TRBV5-6 and TRBJ2-4, with no clear D. In germline, CDR1 is SGHDT, CDR2 YYEEEE. V shed 4 bases and J shed 6 bases, with 8 bases lying between them. The CDR3 runs 12 residues. The CDR3 nucleotides read TGTGCCAGCAGCACGCGGCTAAACATTCAGTACTTC. It translates to CASSTRLNIQYF.

This clone was observed a single time. The chain carries TRBV19 and TRBJ2-3; 15 nucleotides align to TRBD2. Germline V gene data show CDR1 as LNHDA and CDR2 as SQIVND (reference sequence). The CDR3 contains 20 residues. The trim removed 3 bases at V and 1 base at J, leaving 11 bases unmatched. The CDR3 DNA reads as TGTGCCAGTAGTATGTATGTCCCGGGACTAGCGGGAGGCGGCACAGATACGCAGTATTTT. Translating it yields CASSMYVPGLAGGGTDTQYF.

The rearrangement joins TRBV14 to TRBJ2-1; TRBD1 matches 8 bases. The CDR3 loop spans 18 amino acids. Germline CDR1 is SGHDN and CDR2 is FVKESK. J was trimmed by 0 bases and V by 2 bases; bases with no gene match: 9. As DNA, the CDR3 is TGTGCCAGCAGCCAACTCCTAGGACAGGGCCGCTCCTACAATGAGCAGTTCTTC. Residues: CASSQLLGQGRSYNEQFF.

This chain links TRBV5-1 with TRBJ1-2; unclear D gene. Germline assignment: CDR1 SGHRS and CDR2 YFSETQ. V gave up 1 base and J gave up 6 bases, with 7 bases separating them. The CDR3 has 12 amino acids. CDR3 in DNA: TGCGCCAGCAGCTTGTCCGGGAATGGCTACACCTTC. This translates into CASSLSGNGYTF.

A few counts support this clone. The chain employs TRBV11-3 and TRBJ2-1; 9 positions agree with TRBD2. With 5 bases clipped from V and 9 bases from J, the junction kept 8 bases outside the gene matches. This CDR3 region has 14 residues. Germline assignment: CDR1 SGHNT and CDR2 YENEEA. CDR3 nucleotide sequence: TGTGCCAGCAGCCTTCGGGGAGCGGGAGGTGAGCAGTTCTTC. Translating it yields CASSLRGAGGEQFF.

The chain employs TRBV2 and TRBJ2-2, with 9 bases fitting TRBD2. V dropped 1 base and J dropped 6; count of bases not matched to a gene: 6. Germline-derived CDR1 and CDR2 are SNHLY and FYNNEI. The CDR3 covers 16 residues. The chain's CDR3 is CASSEGRLAGPGELFF. The CDR3 DNA sequence: TGTGCCAGCAGTGAAGGGCGTCTAGCGGGACCCGGGGAGCTGTTTTTT.

This clone occurred once. This rearrangement joins TRBV7-6 to TRBJ1-3; 10 positions match TRBD1. Losses at the gene ends were 5 bases for V and 9 bases for J; bases not matched to a gene: 10. The germline V gene encodes CDR1 SGHVS and CDR2 FNYEAQ. The CDR3 loop spans 15 amino acids. The CDR3 DNA reads TGTGCCAGCAGCGCACGACAGGGGGCACTAAGCACCATATATTTT. Encoded protein: CASSARQGALSTIYF.

This clone was detected once. The chain carries TRBV7-9 and TRBJ1-1, with 9 bases aligning to TRBD1. The CDR3 length is 15 residues. Germline CDR1 reads SEHNR; CDR2 reads FQNEAQ (reference sequence). With V trimmed by 5 bases and J by 1 base, 5 bases remained unmatched. The CDR3 reads CASSPWTGENTEAFF. CDR3 bases: TGTGCCAGCAGCCCCTGGACAGGGGAGAACACTGAAGCTTTCTTT.

V and J are TRBV5-1 and TRBJ1-2, with 7 positions matching TRBD1. The CDR3 extends over 15 amino acids. Germline V gene sequence: CDR1 SGHRS, CDR2 YFSETQ. The junction had 7 bases not matched to a gene; V was cut back by 0 bases and J by 5 bases. Here the CDR3 reads CASSLAWGQLYGYTF. For the CDR3, the DNA is TGCGCCAGCAGCTTGGCCTGGGGACAGCTTTATGGCTACACCTTC.

The sample holds a few counts of this clone. CDR3 sequence reads: CASSFRAGESYEQYF. The DNA for the CDR3 is TGTGCCAGCAGCTTTCGGGCAGGGGAATCCTACGAGCAGTACTTC. The J gene is TRBJ2-7, the V gene TRBV7-8; D perhaps matches TRBD1 (6 bases). With 3 bases removed from V and 1 base from J, the gap between germline ends came to 13 bases. Looked up from germline, CDR1 is SGHVS and CDR2 is FQNEAQ. CDR3 size: 15 residues.

This chain joins TRBV14 and TRBJ1-1; 7 nucleotides match TRBD1. CDR1 is SGHDN and CDR2 is FVKESK in the germline V gene. This CDR3 contains 15 residues. J lost 4 bases, V lost 2 bases, and 7 bases had no gene match. CDR3 protein: CASSQIWAGGTEAFF. The CDR3 DNA is TGTGCCAGCAGCCAAATTTGGGCAGGGGGCACTGAAGCTTTCTTT.

The chain employs TRBV6-2 or TRBV6-3 and TRBJ1-5; TRBD1 matches at 12 bases. Germline lookup yields CDR1 MNHEY and CDR2 SVGEGT. V was clipped by 7 bases and J by 6 bases; unmatched bases: 10. The CDR3 runs to 16 residues. As DNA, the CDR3 is TGTGCCAGCACCCCCCGGGACAGGGGGCTATTTCAGCCCCAGCATTTT. Protein product: CASTPRDRGLFQPQHF.